The clone carrying this TCR beta chain showed up just a few times. Its antigen is unknown. The CDR3 is made up of 12 amino acids. Per the germline V gene, CDR1 is SQVTM and CDR2 is ANQGSEA. The V end lost 6 bases, the J end lost 2 bases, and 9 bases lay between the germline ends. These data belong to a study of T-cell memory formation after mild COVID-19. The study's findings and limits: Second-wave clones reaching peak frequency on day 37 lacked confirmed SARS-CoV-2 specificity.

TCRdb re-called the 5' RACE reads with MiXCR, one entry per CDR3 protein. The table shows roughly 450,000 distinct CDR3 sequences, with roughly 18% occurring only once. The clonotype originates from an adult woman who had mild COVID-19 (a few samples of this study predate the infection). Cell type and time point are not known. The J gene is TRBJ2-3, the V gene TRBV29-1, with D possibly being TRBD1 (5 bases). The specimen sequenced was PBMCs or a T cell subset sorted from them (not recorded which). CDR3 nucleotide sequence: TGCAGCGTGCTCAGGGACACAGATACGCAGTATTTT. Translated, it gives CSVLRDTDTQYF.